This is a list of T cell receptor beta chains from one sample in a study of blood T cell repertoires in COVID-19. Some clones are missing from TCRdb's copy, which holds only in-frame ones; the method was immunoSEQ multiplex PCR. The data contain some 70,000 clones, about nine tenths of them singletons. Specimen: peripheral blood. The receptors come from a man aged 45-60 years with active COVID-19. Both conserved end residues are trimmed from each CDR3.

j_call,v_call,cdr3_aa
TRBJ2-2,TRBV11-3,ASSQGRLNTGELF
TRBJ2-7,TRBV3-1/TRBV3-2,ASSQERGWYNEQY
TRBJ2-1,TRBV5-6,ASSINNEQF
TRBJ1-1,TRBV24-1,ATSLSGGGTEAF
TRBJ2-7,TRBV7-6,ASSLGATGAGEQY
TRBJ2-3,TRBV18,ASSPRAGGTDTQY
TRBJ2-4,TRBV30,AWGKDRGNIQY
TRBJ2-1,TRBV19,ASSRAGGYNEQF
TRBJ2-1,TRBV28,ASSSAGGVDEQF
TRBJ2-5,TRBV30,AWTDRRGQETQY
TRBJ1-2,TRBV10-1,ASSPYYGYT
TRBJ1-5,TRBV6-5,ASSAGGQPQH
TRBJ1-1,TRBV3-1/TRBV3-2,ASSQFRGSAEAF
TRBJ2-7,TRBV14,ASSQVGGVGLEQY
TRBJ2-1,TRBV3-1/TRBV3-2,ASSLTSRGQF
TRBJ1-2,TRBV5-4,ASSWGQGPYGYT
TRBJ2-6,TRBV5-1,ASSLATGTGASGANVLT
TRBJ1-2,TRBV27,ASSPGQPTYGYT
TRBJ1-1,TRBV7-2,ASSLSSGNTEAF
TRBJ2-1,TRBV12-5,ASGLVNGKSSYNEQF
TRBJ2-1,TRBV9,ASSVEDSLWNEQF
TRBJ2-1,TRBV7-3,ASSLITSGGSEQF
TRBJ1-1,TRBV6-2/TRBV6-3,ASSYSRATPF
TRBJ2-3,TRBV6-5,ASSQGTEADTQY
TRBJ1-4,TRBV29-1,SVDPDSTRGEKLF
TRBJ1-1,TRBV5-6,ASTRGYTEAF
TRBJ1-2,TRBV12-3/TRBV12-4,ASSRSRVLSTI
TRBJ1-2,TRBV6-4,ASSEWQNYGYT
TRBJ1-6,TRBV4-1,ASSQGQSSSYNSPLH
TRBJ1-2,TRBV24-1,ATSDSPSGKGAYGYT
TRBJ1-2,TRBV5-1,ASSLELSRPSAVHGYT
TRBJ1-5,TRBV18,ASSPGHLYSNQPQH
TRBJ1-2,TRBV5-4,ASSFIQEYGYT
TRBJ1-2,TRBV19,ASTPGQRPPNYGYT
TRBJ2-3,TRBV7-9,ASSYYRGTSTDTQY
TRBJ2-5,TRBV5-4,ASSPGQRGETQY
TRBJ2-7,TRBV13,ASSFEAYEQY
TRBJ2-1,TRBV7-2,ASSLELAGVDEQF
TRBJ2-3,TRBV10-2,ASSERGDTQY
TRBJ1-3,TRBV30,AWSRMGGGNTIY
TRBJ1-3,TRBV7-2,ASSFVSGNTIY
TRBJ2-2,TRBV6-5,ASGVRGGLRELF
TRBJ2-2,TRBV30,AWNRGNTGELF
TRBJ1-1,TRBV11-2,ASSLGFGAENTEAF
TRBJ2-7,TRBV28,ASSLTGQGAGEQY
TRBJ2-3,TRBV19,ASSIEAGGTDTQY
TRBJ2-1,TRBV7-2,ASSSPSGRGHEQF
TRBJ2-6,TRBV27,ASSLRPGQRSSGANVLT
TRBJ2-7,TRBV7-2,ASSLAGQVFYEQY
TRBJ1-2,TRBV28,ASSLGQGDGYT
TRBJ1-1,TRBV11-3,ASSSTGLSTEAF
TRBJ2-5,TRBV7-6,ASSLGSGGALGTQY